Shown below are 3 T cell receptor beta chains from a single sample sequenced in a study of CD8+CD57+ T cells in acquired aplastic anemia. TCR beta VDJ combinations and CDR3 sequences were profiled from genomic DNA. TCRdb itself ran the reads through MiXCR, one entry per CDR3 protein. The sample has 100,000 to 150,000 distinct CDR3 sequences; around two fifths are singletons. Specimen: sorted CD4+, CD8+, or CD8+CD57+ T cells (not recorded which) from PBMCs. The source of these receptors is a human donor in good health, serving as a control.

This clonotype was picked up many times. This sequence joins TRBV5-1 and TRBJ1-2, with a tentative D call TRBD1 (6 bases). Germline CDR1 SGHRS, CDR2 YFSETQ. CDR3 length: 19 amino acids. V was trimmed by 4 bases and J by 6 bases, leaving 31 bases between them. CDR3 sequence: CASSLRTVSSLALAHGYTF. In DNA form, the CDR3 reads TGCGCCAGCAGCCTCCGGACAGTGTCGAGCCTGGCCCTGGCCCATGGCTACACCTTC.

There are a few counts of this clonotype. The J gene is TRBJ2-5, the V gene TRBV24-1; TRBD2 matches 10 bases. Germline V gives CDR1 KGHDR, CDR2 SFDVKD. This CDR3 contains 13 residues. V trimming: 9 bases; J trimming: 5 bases; junction bases outside the gene matches: 5. DNA for the CDR3: TGTGCCACCCACGGGACTAGCGACGAGACCCAGTACTTC. The encoded protein is CATHGTSDETQYF.

This clonotype was seen at least ten times. V is TRBV19 and J is TRBJ1-2, with a tentative D call TRBD1 (6 bases). The CDR3 has 15 amino acids. V lost 8 bases, J lost 2 bases, and 18 bases lay in between. Germline values: CDR1 LNHDA, CDR2 SQIVND (reference sequence). The CDR3 spells CASGETGTPNYGYTF. DNA of the CDR3: TGTGCCAGTGGGGAAACCGGGACACCGAACTATGGCTACACCTTC.